This T cell receptor (beta chain) emerged from a study of T cells after yellow fever vaccination. This clonotype was counted many times. The antigen is unknown. Study results and caveats: Reappearance after the booster was seen for most primary-vaccination clones, at 95% to 96% CD4 and 80% to 90% CD8. It was a small share of clonotypes that appeared in both CD4 and CD8 compartments.

The CDR3 length is 16 residues. V was clipped by 4 bases and J by 0 bases, with 17 bases between them. Germline lookup yields CDR1 SQVTM and CDR2 ANQGSEA. Researchers made TCR cDNA using 5'RACE template switching, and this step added a universal primer site and UMIs. MiXCR, run by TCRdb on the 5' RACE reads, gives a single entry per CDR3 protein. The sample has some 110,000 distinct CDR3 sequences, approximately 7.1% seen once. Sequencing used CD4+ T cells sorted from PBMCs, obtained about 41 days after the first yellow fever vaccination. The chain couples TRBV29-1 to TRBJ2-3, with D possibly matching TRBD2 (6 bases). The source of this sequence is a man younger than 35 who received the YFV17D yellow fever vaccine. CDR3 sequence reads: CSVVVWDSASTDTQYF. In DNA form, the CDR3 reads TGCAGCGTTGTAGTTTGGGACTCGGCTAGCACAGATACGCAGTATTTT.